The 25 T cell receptor beta chains listed next were all sequenced from one sample in a study of blood T cells in healthy people across ages. Sample-barcoded 5' priming and a J-beta primer mix drove a second PCR of 7 to 11 cycles. TCRdb itself ran the 5' RACE reads through MiXCR, one entry per CDR3 protein. The table lists about 830,000 distinct CDR3 sequences, over 45% of them singletons. The material sequenced was blood. The receptor set was obtained from a man aged 25-45 years in good health.

This clonotype was observed a single time. A single base separates this from a much larger clone, so it may be a read error. The chain carries TRBV28 and TRBJ1-2; D might be TRBD1 (6 bases). The CDR3 spans 15 residues. Trimming removed 3 bases from V and 5 bases from J, with 16 bases in between. Germline-derived CDR1 and CDR2 are MDHEN and SYDVKM. The CDR3 region has the DNA TGTGCCAGCAGTTTCGGGACATTCTTCCAATATGGCTACACCTTC. It specifies CASSFGTFFQYGYTF.

This clonotype was seen ten or more times. V gene TRBV20-1 combines with J gene TRBJ2-7; 9 nucleotides line up with TRBD2. Germline V CDR1 and CDR2: DFQATT, SNEGSKA (reference sequence). The V segment lost 1 base and the J segment 2 bases; nucleotides outside the gene matches: 9. The CDR3 has 16 amino acids. The CDR3 here is CSARGALAGSPYEQYF. The CDR3 bases are TGCAGTGCTAGAGGGGCTCTAGCGGGATCCCCCTACGAGCAGTACTTC.

This clonotype was picked up a small number of times. This chain joins TRBV5-4 and TRBJ2-6, with D possibly called TRBD1 or TRBD2 (5 bases each). This CDR3 has 17 amino acids. V was shortened by 0 bases and J by 0 bases, with 10 bases between the two germline ends. Germline V CDR1 and CDR2: SGHNT, YYREEE (reference sequence). CDR3 residues: CASSLGAGSSGANVLTF. CDR3 nucleotides: TGTGCCAGCAGCTTGGGGGCAGGGAGCTCTGGGGCCAACGTCCTGACTTTC.

The genes are TRBV10-1 and TRBJ2-2, with D perhaps assigned TRBD1 or TRBD2 (5 bases each). Germline CDR1 reads WNHNN; CDR2 reads SYGVQD (reference sequence). The V end was cut by 4 bases, the J end by 8 bases, with 11 bases between. The CDR3 runs to 13 residues. The CDR3, as DNA: TGCGCCAGCAGTGCAAGGGACGGAGGGGAGCTGTTTTTT. The encoded protein is CASSARDGGELFF.

This clonotype appeared a few times. The J gene is TRBJ2-5, the V gene TRBV7-2; D possibly corresponds to TRBD1 (6 bases). V was pared by 0 bases and J by 11 bases, with 16 bases between. The CDR3 is 14 residues long. Germline CDR1 and CDR2: SGHTA and FQGNSA. The CDR3 DNA sequence: TGTGCCAGCAGCTTAGCACAGGGTTTGGGGGAGCAGTACTTC. Translating gives CASSLAQGLGEQYF.

This sequence joins TRBV4-1 and TRBJ1-2, with 9 positions matching TRBD1. Trimming at V came to 4 bases and at J to 8 bases, leaving 8 bases not matched to a gene. Germline loops: CDR1 MGHRA, CDR2 YSYEKL. This CDR3 has 14 residues. DNA for the CDR3: TGCGCCAGCAGCCGTCCGGGACAGGGTCGGGGCTACACCTTC. It translates to CASSRPGQGRGYTF.

Remarks on this clonotype: A much larger clone differs from this one at a single base, so this may be a read error. The V and J genes are TRBV7-2 and TRBJ2-3; perhaps TRBD1 as D (5 bases). CDR1 and CDR2 (germline): SGHTA, FQGNSA. This CDR3 has 15 residues. This CDR3 is CASGLGVSPTDTQYF. In DNA form, the CDR3 reads TGTGCCAGCGGCTTAGGGGTCAGCCCCACAGATACGCAGTATTTT.

The chain carries TRBV28 and TRBJ2-7; unclear D gene. Trimming took off 6 bases at V and 1 base at J, with 13 bases between the two ends. This CDR3 is 14 amino acids long. Per the germline V gene, CDR1 is MDHEN and CDR2 is SYDVKM. CDR3: CASSTSRRSYEQYF. The CDR3 nucleotides read TGTGCCAGCAGCACCAGTCGTAGGTCCTACGAGCAGTACTTC.

The chain carries TRBV20-1 and TRBJ2-1; 11 bases align to TRBD2. This CDR3 has 17 residues. With 5 bases clipped from V and 2 bases from J, the junction kept 11 bases outside the gene matches. CDR1 DFQATT and CDR2 SNEGSKA come from the germline V gene (reference sequence). In nucleotides, the CDR3 is TGCAGTGCTCCAGGTCGGGCTAGCGGGGGGACCTACAATGAGCAGTTCTTC. It codes for CSAPGRASGGTYNEQFF.

This clonotype was seen just once. The chain employs TRBV11-2 and TRBJ2-7, with 7 bases aligning to TRBD2. The CDR3 spans 16 residues. Per germline, CDR1 SGHAT and CDR2 FQNNGV. After removal of 3 bases from V and 1 base from J, the junction contained 9 bases not matched to a gene. CDR3 residues: CASSLNIAGPSYEQYF. CDR3 in DNA: TGTGCCAGCAGCTTGAATATAGCGGGCCCATCCTACGAGCAGTACTTC.

This clonotype was seen ten or more times. This chain links TRBV20-1 with TRBJ2-1; perhaps TRBD1 as D (5 bases). Trimming cost V 5 bases and J 8 bases, with 13 bases left between them. This CDR3 comprises 12 residues. In germline, CDR1 is DFQATT, CDR2 SNEGSKA (reference sequence). CDR3 coding DNA: TGCAGTGCTTTGTCCAGGGAAGATGAGCAGTTCTTC. It translates to CSALSREDEQFF.

The chain is built from TRBV29-1 and TRBJ2-3, with D unresolved. Germline CDR1 is SQVTM and CDR2 is ANQGSEA. This CDR3 is built from 13 residues. Deletions cut 7 bases from V and 4 bases from J, with 15 bases between. Here the CDR3 reads CSGSTDGSDTQYF. CDR3 DNA: TGCAGCGGAAGTACGGACGGATCAGATACGCAGTATTTT.

V and J are TRBV27 and TRBJ2-7, with a weak D call TRBD2 (6 bases). The assigned J gene may be wrong: the sequence end matches TRBJ2-5 better. CDR1 MNHEY and CDR2 SMNVEV come from the germline V gene (reference sequence). The CDR3 sequence is 15 residues long. In DNA, the CDR3 is TGTGCCAGCAGTTCTCCCCTCTCCGGGAGAGAGACCCAGTACTTC. Amino acids: CASSSPLSGRETQYF.

The J gene is TRBJ1-1, the V gene TRBV10-3; D possibly corresponds to TRBD1 (6 bases). Germline loops: CDR1 ENHRY, CDR2 SYGVKD. The CDR3 totals 14 residues. Trimming pared 5 bases from V and 2 bases from J, leaving 12 bases between. CDR3: CAISSTGDNTEAFF. DNA of the CDR3: TGTGCCATCAGTTCGACAGGTGACAACACTGAAGCTTTCTTT.

This clonotype has only one observation. V usage is TRBV6-5 and J usage is TRBJ2-7; D not resolved. This CDR3 region has 12 residues. V was clipped by 6 bases and J by 5 bases, with 11 bases between them. CDR1 and CDR2 from the germline V gene are MNHEY and SVGAGI. For the CDR3, the DNA is TGTGCCAGCAGACTTAACGCCAACGAGCAGTACTTC. Its protein is CASRLNANEQYF.

J is TRBJ2-7 and V is TRBV2; D gene uncertain. V shed 10 bases and J shed 3 bases, with 16 bases lying between them. The V gene's germline CDR1 is SNHLY and CDR2 FYNNEI. This CDR3 has 13 residues. The CDR3 bases are TGTGCCACTTCCTTAGGACCATTCTACGAGCAGTACTTC. Translating gives CATSLGPFYEQYF. The full variable domain, with the rest looked up from reference TRBV2 and TRBJ2-7, is EPEVTQTPSHQVTQMGQEVILRCVPISNHLYFYWYRQILGQKVEFLVSFYNNEISEKSEIFDDQFSVERPDGSNFTLKIRSTKLEDSAMYFCATSLGPFYEQYFGPGTRLTVT.

The chain recombines TRBV7-2 with TRBJ2-5; D is uncertain. The CDR3 runs to 14 residues. Germline V gives CDR1 SGHTA, CDR2 FQGNSA. Trimming removed 5 bases at V and 4 bases at J, with 14 bases between. The CDR3 region is CASSRHSKGETQYF. CDR3 in DNA: TGTGCCAGCAGCCGCCATAGCAAGGGAGAGACCCAGTACTTC.

The chain is built from TRBV5-1 and TRBJ2-4; 8 nucleotides align to TRBD1. The J call is uncertain, as TRBJ2-7 better fits the DNA end. The germline V gene has CDR1 SGHRS and CDR2 YFSETQ. The CDR3 covers 16 residues. CDR3 region: CASSVRPTGEISEQYF. DNA of the CDR3: TGCGCCAGCAGCGTTCGCCCGACAGGGGAGATAAGCGAGCAGTACTTC.

This clonotype turned up a few times. The chain uses TRBV20-1 and TRBJ2-1, with 11 nucleotides matching TRBD2. V lost 3 bases to trimming and J lost 8 bases; unmatched junction nucleotides: 6. Germline CDR1 is DFQATT and CDR2 is SNEGSKA (reference sequence). The CDR3 loop spans 14 amino acids. The CDR3, as DNA: TGCAGTGCTAGTCCTAGCGGGAGGAGTTATGAGCAGTTCTTC. Translated, it gives CSASPSGRSYEQFF.

The V gene is TRBV5-1, the J gene TRBJ2-7, with 9 bases that match TRBD1. This CDR3 spans 13 amino acids. V was clipped by 6 bases and J by 6 bases; unmatched bases: 7. The V gene's germline CDR1 is SGHRS and CDR2 YFSETQ. In DNA, the CDR3 is TGCGCCAGCAACAAGGGACAGGGCTCCGAGCAGTACTTC. Protein product: CASNKGQGSEQYF.

This clonotype was observed at least ten times. The V call is TRBV7-9, the J call TRBJ2-1, with TRBD2 as a possible D gene (6 bases). The CDR3 extends over 14 amino acids. V dropped 5 bases and J dropped 6 bases, with 14 bases sitting between them. From germline, CDR1 is SEHNR and CDR2 FQNEAQ (reference sequence). Here the CDR3 reads CASSPSTRPNEQFF. In DNA, the CDR3 is TGTGCCAGCAGCCCCTCGACTAGACCCAATGAGCAGTTCTTC.

This rearrangement joins TRBV7-9 to TRBJ2-1, with 9 nucleotides matching TRBD1. J gave up 6 bases and V 3 bases, and 9 bases lay outside the gene matches. In germline, CDR1 is SEHNR, CDR2 FQNEAQ (reference sequence). CDR3 length: 16 residues. This CDR3 is CASSLPGQGHFNEQFF. CDR3 nucleotide sequence: TGTGCCAGCAGCTTGCCAGGACAGGGGCATTTCAATGAGCAGTTCTTC.

This clonotype was seen a few times. The J gene is TRBJ2-4, the V gene TRBV12-3 or TRBV12-4, with 7 bases matching TRBD1. The CDR3 consists of 14 residues. V trimming: 6 bases; J trimming: 8 bases; junction bases outside the gene matches: 10. In nucleotides, the CDR3 is TGTGCCAGCAGCCAGACAGGGACCCAGGACATTCAGTACTTC. Its translation: CASSQTGTQDIQYF.

V usage is TRBV9 and J usage is TRBJ2-1; possible D gene TRBD2, 6 bases. V was clipped by 3 bases and J by 0 bases, with 28 bases between them. In germline, CDR1 is SGDLS, CDR2 YYNGEE. The CDR3 is 21 residues long. CDR3 sequence (DNA): TGTGCCAGCAGCGCCTGGGGTGGGTTGACTAGACAAAAAGACTCCTACAATGAGCAGTTCTTC. Residues: CASSAWGGLTRQKDSYNEQFF.

The CDR3 loop reads CASGLQGAGSYEQYF. The CDR3 coding sequence is TGCGCCAGCGGCCTACAGGGGGCAGGCTCCTACGAGCAGTACTTC. This rearrangement joins TRBV5-1 to TRBJ2-7; 9 bases agree with TRBD1. Germline loops: CDR1 SGHRS, CDR2 YFSETQ. This CDR3 spans 15 amino acids. V dropped 7 bases and J dropped 0; count of bases not matched to a gene: 8. Based on the CDR3 plus reference TRBV5-1 and TRBJ2-7, the full variable domain is KAGVTQTPRYLIKTRGQQVTLSCSPISGHRSVSWYQQTPGQGLQFLFEYFSETQRNKGNFPGRFSGRQFSNSRSEMNVSTLELGDSALYLCASGLQGAGSYEQYFGPGTRLTVT.